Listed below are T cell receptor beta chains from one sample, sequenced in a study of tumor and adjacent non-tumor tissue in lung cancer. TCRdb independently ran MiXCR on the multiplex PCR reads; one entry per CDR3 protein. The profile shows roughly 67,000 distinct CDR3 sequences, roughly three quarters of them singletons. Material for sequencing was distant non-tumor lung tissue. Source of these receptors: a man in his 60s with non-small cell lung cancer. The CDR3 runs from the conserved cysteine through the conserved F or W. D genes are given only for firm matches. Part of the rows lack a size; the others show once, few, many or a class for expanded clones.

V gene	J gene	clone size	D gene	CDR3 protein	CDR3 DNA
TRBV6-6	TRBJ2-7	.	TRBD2	CASRPDRIAGMQYF	TGTGCCAGTAGACCCGACAGAATAGCGGGAATGCAGTACTTC
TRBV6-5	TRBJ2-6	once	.	CASSYLLRTRGALGANVLTF	TGTGCCAGCAGTTACCTCCTAAGGACAAGGGGCGCGTTGGGGGCTAACGTCCTGACTTTC
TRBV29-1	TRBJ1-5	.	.	CSVEAGSNQHQHF	TGCAGCGTTGAAGCGGGTAGCAATCAGCACCAGCATTTT
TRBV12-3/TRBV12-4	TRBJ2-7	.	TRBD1	CASSREAGGLEQYF	TGTGCCAGCAGTCGCGAGGCAGGGGGTCTCGAGCAGTACTTC
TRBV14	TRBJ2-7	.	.	CASSPIAGATYEQYF	TGTGCCAGCAGCCCTATAGCTGGAGCCACCTACGAGCAGTACTTC
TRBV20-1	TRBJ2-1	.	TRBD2	CSAGLAGTIDEQIF	TGCAGTGCGGGACTAGCGGGGACTATCGATGAGCAGATCTTC
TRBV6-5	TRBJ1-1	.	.	CASRISSGTRNTVAFF	TGTGCCAGCAGAATTAGTAGCGGGACAAGGAACACTGTAGCTTTCTTT
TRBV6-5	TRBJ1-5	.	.	CASRRLQGGQHKHF	TGTGCCAGCAGGCGACTTCAGGGAGGTCAGCACAAGCATTTT
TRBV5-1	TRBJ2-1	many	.	CASSLGNLPSMSSEQFF	TGCGCCAGCAGCTTGGGTAATCTTCCAAGTATGAGCAGTGAGCAGTTCTTC
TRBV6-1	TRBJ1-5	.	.	CASSELQDSTDMQHF	TGTGCCAGCAGTGAACTTCAGGATAGCACAGATATGCAGCATTTT
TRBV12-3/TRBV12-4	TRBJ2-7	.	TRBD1	CASSLRDRSSYEQYF	TGTGCCAGCAGTCTCCGGGACAGGAGCTCCTACGAGCAGTACTTC
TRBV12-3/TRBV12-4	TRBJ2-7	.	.	CACSSYAGSYEQYF	TGTGCCTGCAGTTCTTATGCAGGGTCCTACGAGCAGTACTTC
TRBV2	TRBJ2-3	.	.	CGSSEYGADTQYF	TGTGGCAGCAGTGAATATGGAGCAGATACACAGTATTTT
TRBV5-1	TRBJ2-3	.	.	CASSLRPRMELATQYF	TGCGCCAGCAGCTTGAGGCCCAGGATGGAGCTCGCTACGCAGTATTTT
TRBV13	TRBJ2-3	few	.	CASSLARQNTDMLYF	TGTGCCAGCAGCTTAGCTAGACAGAACACAGATATGCTGTATTTT
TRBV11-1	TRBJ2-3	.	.	CTSSPETGFTDTQYF	TGTACTAGCAGTCCCGAGACAGGGTTCACAGATACGCAGTATTTT
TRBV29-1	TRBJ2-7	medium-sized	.	CSNDPDQGLGNEQYF	TGCAGTAACGACCCAGATCAAGGACTTGGCAACGAGCAGTACTTC
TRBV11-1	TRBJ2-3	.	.	CVSCPGIGFTDTQYF	TGTGTCAGCTGTCCCGGGATAGGGTTCACAGATACGCAGTATTTT
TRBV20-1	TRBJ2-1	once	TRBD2	CSAKDKRTSYEQFF	TGTAGTGCTAAAGATAAACGGACTAGCTATGAGCAGTTCTTC
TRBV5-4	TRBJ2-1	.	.	CASSSRGSKEQFF	TGTGCCAGCAGCTCACGCGGTTCCAAAGAGCAGTTCTTC
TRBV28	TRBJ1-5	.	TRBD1	CASSLGPAGGASNQPQHF	TGTGCCAGCAGTTTAGGGCCGGCAGGGGGGGCGAGCAATCAGCCCCAGCATTTT
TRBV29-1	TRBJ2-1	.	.	CSVESPERYNEQFF	TGCAGCGTTGAGAGTCCCGAAAGGTACAATGAGCAGTTCTTC